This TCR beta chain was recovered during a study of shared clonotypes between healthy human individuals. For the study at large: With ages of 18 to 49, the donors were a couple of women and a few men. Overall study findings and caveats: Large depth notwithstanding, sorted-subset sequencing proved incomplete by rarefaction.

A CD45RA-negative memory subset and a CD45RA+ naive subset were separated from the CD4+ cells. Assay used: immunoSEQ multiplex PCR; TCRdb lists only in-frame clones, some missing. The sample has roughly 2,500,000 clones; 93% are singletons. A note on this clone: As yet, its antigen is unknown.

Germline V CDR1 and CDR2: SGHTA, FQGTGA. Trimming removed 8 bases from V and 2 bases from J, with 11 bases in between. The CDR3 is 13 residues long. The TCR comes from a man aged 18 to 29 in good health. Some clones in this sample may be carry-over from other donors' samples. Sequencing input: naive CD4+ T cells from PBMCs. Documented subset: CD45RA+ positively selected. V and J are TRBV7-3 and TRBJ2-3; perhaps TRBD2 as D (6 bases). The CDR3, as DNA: TGTGCCAGCGGGCTAGCGCACACAGATACGCAGTATTTT. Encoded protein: CASGLAHTDTQYF.